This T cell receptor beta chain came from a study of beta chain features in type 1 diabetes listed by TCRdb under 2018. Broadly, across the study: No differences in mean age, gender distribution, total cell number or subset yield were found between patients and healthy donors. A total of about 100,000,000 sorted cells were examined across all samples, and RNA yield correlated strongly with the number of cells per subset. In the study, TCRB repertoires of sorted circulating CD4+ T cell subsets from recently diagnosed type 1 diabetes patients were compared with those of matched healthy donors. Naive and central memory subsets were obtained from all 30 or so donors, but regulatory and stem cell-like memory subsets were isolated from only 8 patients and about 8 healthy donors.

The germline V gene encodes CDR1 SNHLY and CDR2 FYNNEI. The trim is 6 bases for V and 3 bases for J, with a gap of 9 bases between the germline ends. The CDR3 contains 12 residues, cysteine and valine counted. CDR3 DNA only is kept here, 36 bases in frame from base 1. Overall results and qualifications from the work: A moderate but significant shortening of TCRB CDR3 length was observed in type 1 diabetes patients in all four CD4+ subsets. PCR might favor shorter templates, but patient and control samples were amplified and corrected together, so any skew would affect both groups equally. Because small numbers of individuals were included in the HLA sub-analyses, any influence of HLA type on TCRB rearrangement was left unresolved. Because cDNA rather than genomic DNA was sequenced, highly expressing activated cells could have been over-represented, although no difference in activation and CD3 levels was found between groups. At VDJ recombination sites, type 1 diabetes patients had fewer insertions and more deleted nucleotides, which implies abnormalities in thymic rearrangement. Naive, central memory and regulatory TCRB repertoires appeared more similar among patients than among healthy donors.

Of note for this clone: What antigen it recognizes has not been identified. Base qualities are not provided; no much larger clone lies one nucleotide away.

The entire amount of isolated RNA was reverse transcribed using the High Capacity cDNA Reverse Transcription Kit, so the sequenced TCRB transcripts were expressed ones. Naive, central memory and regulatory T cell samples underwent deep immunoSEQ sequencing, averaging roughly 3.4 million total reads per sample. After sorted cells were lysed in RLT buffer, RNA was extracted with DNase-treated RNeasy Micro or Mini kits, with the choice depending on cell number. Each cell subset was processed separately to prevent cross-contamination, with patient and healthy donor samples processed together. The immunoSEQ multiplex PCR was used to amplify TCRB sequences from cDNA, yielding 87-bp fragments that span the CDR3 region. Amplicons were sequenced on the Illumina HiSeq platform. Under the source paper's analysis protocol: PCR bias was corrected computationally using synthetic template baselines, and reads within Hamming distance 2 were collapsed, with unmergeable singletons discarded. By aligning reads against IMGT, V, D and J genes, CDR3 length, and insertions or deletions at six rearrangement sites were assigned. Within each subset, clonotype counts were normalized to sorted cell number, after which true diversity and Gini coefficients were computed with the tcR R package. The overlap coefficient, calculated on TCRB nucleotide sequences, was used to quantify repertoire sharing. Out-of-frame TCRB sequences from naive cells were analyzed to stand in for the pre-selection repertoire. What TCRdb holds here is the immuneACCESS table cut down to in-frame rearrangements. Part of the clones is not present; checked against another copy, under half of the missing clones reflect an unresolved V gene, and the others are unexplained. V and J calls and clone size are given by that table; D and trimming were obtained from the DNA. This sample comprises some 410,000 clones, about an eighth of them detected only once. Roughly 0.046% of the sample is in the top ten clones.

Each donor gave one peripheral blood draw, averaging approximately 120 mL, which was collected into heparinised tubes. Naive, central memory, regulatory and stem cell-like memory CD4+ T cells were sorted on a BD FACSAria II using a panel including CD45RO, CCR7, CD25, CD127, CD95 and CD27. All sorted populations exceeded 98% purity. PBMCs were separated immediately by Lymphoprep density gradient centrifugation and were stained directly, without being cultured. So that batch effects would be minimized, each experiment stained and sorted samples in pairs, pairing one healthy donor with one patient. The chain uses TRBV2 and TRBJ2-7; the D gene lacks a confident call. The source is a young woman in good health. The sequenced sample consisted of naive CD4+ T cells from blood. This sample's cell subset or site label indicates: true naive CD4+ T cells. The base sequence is TGTGCCAGCAGCGAGAGGCACTACGAGCAGTACGTC. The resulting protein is CASSERHYEQYV.